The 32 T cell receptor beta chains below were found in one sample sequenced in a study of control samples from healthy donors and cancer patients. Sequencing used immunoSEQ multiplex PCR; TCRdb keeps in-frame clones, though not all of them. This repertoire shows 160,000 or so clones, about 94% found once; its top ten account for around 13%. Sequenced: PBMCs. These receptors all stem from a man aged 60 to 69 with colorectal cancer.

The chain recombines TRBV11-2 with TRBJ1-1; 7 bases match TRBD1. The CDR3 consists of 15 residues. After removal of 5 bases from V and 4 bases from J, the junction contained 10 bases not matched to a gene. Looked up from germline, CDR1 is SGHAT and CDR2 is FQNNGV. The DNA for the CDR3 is TGTGCCAGCAGCGTTTCAGGGGGTACGGGCACTGAAGCTTTCTTT. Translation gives CASSVSGGTGTEAFF.

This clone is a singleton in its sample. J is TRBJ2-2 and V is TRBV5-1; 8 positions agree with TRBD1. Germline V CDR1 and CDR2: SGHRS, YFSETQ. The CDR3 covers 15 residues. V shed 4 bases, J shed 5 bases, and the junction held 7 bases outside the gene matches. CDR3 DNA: TGCGCCAGCAGCCTATCGGACAGGGAGACCGGGGAGCTGTTTTTT. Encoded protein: CASSLSDRETGELFF.

The CDR3 reads CASSQDPTGRNTEAFF. The CDR3, as DNA: TGCGCCAGCAGCCAAGATCCTACAGGGAGAAACACTGAAGCTTTCTTT. The rearrangement joins TRBV4-3 to TRBJ1-1; possibly TRBD1 for D (6 bases). The CDR3 consists of 16 residues. Trimming took 0 bases from V and 2 from J, leaving 13 bases between them. Germline V CDR1 and CDR2: LGHNA, YSLEER.

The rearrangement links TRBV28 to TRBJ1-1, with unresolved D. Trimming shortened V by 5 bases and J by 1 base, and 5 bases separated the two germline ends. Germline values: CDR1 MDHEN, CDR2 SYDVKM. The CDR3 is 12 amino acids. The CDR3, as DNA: TGTGCCAGCAGTCTGGGGAACACTGAAGCTTTCTTT. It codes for CASSLGNTEAFF.

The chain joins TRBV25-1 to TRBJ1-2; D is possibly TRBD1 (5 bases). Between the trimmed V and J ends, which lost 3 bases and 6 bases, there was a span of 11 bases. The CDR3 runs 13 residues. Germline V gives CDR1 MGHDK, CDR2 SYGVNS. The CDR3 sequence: CASSDSGLNGYTF. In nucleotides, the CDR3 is TGTGCCAGCAGTGATTCAGGGTTGAATGGCTACACCTTC.

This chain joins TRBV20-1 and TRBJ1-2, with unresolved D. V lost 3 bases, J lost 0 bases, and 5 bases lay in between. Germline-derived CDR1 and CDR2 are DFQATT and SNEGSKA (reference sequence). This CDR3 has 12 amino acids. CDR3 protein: CSASHANYGYTF. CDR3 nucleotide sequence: TGCAGTGCTAGTCACGCTAACTATGGCTACACCTTC.

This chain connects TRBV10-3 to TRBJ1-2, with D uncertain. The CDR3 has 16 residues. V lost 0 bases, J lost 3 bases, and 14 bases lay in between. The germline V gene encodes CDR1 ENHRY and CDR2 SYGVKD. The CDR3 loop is CAISESTSGRDYGYTF. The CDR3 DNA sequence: TGTGCCATCAGTGAGTCGACCTCGGGTAGGGACTATGGCTACACCTTC.

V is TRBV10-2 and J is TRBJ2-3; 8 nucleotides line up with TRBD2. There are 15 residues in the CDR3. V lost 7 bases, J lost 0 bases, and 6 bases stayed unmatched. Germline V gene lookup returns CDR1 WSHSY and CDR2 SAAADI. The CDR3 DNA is TGCGCCAGCACCCGCGGGGGGTCTAGCACAGATACGCAGTATTTT. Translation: CASTRGGSSTDTQYF.

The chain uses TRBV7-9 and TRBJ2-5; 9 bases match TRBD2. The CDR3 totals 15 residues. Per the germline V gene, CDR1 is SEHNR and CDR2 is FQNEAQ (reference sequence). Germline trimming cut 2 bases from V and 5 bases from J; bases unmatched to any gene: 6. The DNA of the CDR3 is TGTGCCAGCAGCTTACCAGCGGGGGGCCGGGAGACCCAGTACTTC. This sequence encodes CASSLPAGGRETQYF.

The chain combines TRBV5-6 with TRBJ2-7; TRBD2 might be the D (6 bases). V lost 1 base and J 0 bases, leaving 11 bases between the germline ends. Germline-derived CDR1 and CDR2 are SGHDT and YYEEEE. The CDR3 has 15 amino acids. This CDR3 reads CASSLRRVLSYEQYF. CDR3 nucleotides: TGTGCCAGCAGCTTGAGGAGGGTCCTCTCCTACGAGCAGTACTTC.

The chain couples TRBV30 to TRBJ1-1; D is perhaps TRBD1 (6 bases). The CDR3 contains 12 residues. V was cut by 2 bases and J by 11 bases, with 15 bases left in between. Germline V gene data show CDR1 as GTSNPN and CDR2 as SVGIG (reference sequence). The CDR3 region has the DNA TGTGCCTGGAGTTTCGACAGGATTGTGGCTTTCTTT. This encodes CAWSFDRIVAFF.

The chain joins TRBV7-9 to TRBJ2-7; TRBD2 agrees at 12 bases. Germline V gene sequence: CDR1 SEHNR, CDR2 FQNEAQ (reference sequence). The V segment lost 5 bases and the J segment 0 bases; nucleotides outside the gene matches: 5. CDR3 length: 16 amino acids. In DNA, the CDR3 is TGTGCCAGCAGCACGTGGACTAGCGGGGTCTCCTACGAGCAGTACTTC. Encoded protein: CASSTWTSGVSYEQYF.

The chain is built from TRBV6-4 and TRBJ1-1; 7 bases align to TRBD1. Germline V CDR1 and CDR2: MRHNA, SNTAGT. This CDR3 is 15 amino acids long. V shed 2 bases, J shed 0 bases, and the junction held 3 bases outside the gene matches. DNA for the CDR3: TGTGCCAGCAGTGACACGGACAGGCTGAACACTGAAGCTTTCTTT. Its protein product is CASSDTDRLNTEAFF.

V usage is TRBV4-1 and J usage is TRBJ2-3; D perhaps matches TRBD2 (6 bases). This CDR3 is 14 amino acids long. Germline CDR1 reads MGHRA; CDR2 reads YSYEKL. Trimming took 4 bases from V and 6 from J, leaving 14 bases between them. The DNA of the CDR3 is TGCGCCAGCAGCCTTCTGGGGGGTACTGATACGCAGTATTTT. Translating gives CASSLLGGTDTQYF.

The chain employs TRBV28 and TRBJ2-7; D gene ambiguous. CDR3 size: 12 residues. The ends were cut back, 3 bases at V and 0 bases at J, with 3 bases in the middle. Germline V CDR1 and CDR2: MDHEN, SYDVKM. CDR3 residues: CASSFRSYEQYF. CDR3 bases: TGTGCCAGCAGTTTCCGCTCCTACGAGCAGTACTTC.

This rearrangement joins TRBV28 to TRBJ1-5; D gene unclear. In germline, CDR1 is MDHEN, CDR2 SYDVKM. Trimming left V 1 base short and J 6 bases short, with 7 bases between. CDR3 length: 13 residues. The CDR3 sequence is CASSLLTGQPQHF. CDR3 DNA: TGTGCCAGCAGTTTATTGACTGGTCAGCCCCAGCATTTT.

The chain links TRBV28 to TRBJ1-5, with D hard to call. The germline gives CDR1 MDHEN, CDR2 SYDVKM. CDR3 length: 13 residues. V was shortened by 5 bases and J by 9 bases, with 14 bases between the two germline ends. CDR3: CASSGRTAGPQHF. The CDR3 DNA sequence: TGTGCCAGCAGTGGGCGGACGGCGGGGCCCCAGCATTTT.

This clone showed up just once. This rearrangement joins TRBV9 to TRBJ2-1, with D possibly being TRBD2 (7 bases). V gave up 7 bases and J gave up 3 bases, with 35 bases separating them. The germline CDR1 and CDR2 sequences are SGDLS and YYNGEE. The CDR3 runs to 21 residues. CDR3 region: CASQKRGELGGAPPLYNEQFF. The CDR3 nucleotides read TGTGCCAGCCAAAAAAGGGGCGAGCTAGGGGGGGCGCCTCCCCTCTACAATGAGCAGTTCTTC.

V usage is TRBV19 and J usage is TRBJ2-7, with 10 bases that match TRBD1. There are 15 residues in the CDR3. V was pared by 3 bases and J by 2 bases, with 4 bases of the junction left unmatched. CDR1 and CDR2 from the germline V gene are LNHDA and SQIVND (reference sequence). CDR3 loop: CASSIWTGGAYEQYF. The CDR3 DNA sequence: TGTGCCAGTAGTATCTGGACAGGGGGAGCCTACGAGCAGTACTTC.

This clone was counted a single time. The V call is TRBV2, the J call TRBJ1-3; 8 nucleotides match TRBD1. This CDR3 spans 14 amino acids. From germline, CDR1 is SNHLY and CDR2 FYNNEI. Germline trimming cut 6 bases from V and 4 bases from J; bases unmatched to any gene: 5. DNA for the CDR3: TGTGCCAGCAGCGCGACAGGGGACGGAAACACCATATATTTT. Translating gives CASSATGDGNTIYF.

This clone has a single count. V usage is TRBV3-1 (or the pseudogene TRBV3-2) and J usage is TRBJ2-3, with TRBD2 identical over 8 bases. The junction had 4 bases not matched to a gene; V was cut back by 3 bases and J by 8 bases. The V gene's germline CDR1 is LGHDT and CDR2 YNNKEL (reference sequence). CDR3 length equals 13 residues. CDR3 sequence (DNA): TGTGCCAGCAGCCAGGGACTAGAGGGTACGCAGTATTTT. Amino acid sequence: CASSQGLEGTQYF.

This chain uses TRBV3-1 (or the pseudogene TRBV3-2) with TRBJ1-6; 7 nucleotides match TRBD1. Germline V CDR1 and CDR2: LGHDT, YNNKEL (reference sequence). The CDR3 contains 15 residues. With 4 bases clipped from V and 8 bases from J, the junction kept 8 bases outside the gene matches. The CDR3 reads CASSRSTGKDSPLHF. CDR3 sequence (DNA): TGTGCCAGCAGCCGGTCGACAGGGAAAGATTCACCCCTCCACTTT.

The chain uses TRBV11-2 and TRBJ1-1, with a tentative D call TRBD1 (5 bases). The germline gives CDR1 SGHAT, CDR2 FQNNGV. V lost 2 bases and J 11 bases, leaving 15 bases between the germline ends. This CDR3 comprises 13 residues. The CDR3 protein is CASSLTQVVGAFF. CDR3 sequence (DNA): TGTGCCAGCAGCTTAACACAGGTTGTAGGGGCTTTCTTT.

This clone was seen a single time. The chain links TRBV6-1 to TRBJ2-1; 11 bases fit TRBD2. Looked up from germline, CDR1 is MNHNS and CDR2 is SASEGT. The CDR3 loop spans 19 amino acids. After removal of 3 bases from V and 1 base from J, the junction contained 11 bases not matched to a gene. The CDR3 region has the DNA TGTGCCAGCAGTGAGAATAGCGGGGGGGCCTCCGGATCCTACAATGAGCAGTTCTTC. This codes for CASSENSGGASGSYNEQFF.

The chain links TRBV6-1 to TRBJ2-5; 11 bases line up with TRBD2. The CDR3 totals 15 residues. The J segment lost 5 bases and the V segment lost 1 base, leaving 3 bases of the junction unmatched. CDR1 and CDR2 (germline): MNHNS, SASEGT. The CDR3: CASSEGWTSGETQYF. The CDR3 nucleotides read TGTGCCAGCAGTGAAGGGTGGACTAGCGGGGAGACCCAGTACTTC.

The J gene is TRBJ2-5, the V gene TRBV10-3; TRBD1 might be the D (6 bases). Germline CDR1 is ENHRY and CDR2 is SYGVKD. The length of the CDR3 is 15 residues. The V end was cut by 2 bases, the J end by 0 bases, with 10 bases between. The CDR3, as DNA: TGTGCCATCAGTGAGGCCGGGACACACCAAGAGACCCAGTACTTC. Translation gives CAISEAGTHQETQYF.

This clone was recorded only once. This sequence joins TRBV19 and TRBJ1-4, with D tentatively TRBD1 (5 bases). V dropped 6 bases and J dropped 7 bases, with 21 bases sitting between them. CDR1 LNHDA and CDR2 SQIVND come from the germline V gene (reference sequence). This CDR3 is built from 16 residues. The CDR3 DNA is TGTGCCAGTAGGGTGACAGCCAACTCAGAGGTTGAAAAACTGTTTTTT. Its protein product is CASRVTANSEVEKLFF.

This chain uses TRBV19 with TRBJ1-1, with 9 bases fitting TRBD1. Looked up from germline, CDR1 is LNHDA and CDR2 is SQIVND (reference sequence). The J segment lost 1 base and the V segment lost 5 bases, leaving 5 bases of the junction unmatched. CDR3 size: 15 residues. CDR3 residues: CASSPRTGANTEAFF. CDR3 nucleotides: TGTGCCAGTAGTCCAAGGACAGGGGCGAACACTGAAGCTTTCTTT.

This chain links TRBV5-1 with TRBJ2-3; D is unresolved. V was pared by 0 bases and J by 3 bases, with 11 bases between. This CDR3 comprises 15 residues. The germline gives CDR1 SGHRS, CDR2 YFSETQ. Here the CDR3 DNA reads TGCGCCAGCAGCTTGGTGGGTAGGGCTACAGATACGCAGTATTTT. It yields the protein CASSLVGRATDTQYF.

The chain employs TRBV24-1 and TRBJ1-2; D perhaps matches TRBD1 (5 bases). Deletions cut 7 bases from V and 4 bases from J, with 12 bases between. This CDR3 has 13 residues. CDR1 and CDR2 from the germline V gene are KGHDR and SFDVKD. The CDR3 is CATSSGMGYGYTF. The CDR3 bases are TGTGCCACCAGCTCAGGGATGGGCTATGGCTACACCTTC.

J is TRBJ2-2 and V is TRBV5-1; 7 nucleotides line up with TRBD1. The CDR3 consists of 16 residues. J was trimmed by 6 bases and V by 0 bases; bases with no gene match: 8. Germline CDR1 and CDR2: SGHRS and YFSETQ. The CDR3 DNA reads TGCGCCAGCAGCTTGGCCACCCGGGGACAGCCCGGGGAGCTGTTTTTT. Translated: CASSLATRGQPGELFF.

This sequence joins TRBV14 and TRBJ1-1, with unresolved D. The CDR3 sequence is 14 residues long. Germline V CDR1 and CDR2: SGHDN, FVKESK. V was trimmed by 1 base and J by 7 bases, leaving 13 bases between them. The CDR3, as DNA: TGTGCCAGCAGCCAAGTCGGTGTCGGAGATGAAGCTTTCTTT. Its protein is CASSQVGVGDEAFF.